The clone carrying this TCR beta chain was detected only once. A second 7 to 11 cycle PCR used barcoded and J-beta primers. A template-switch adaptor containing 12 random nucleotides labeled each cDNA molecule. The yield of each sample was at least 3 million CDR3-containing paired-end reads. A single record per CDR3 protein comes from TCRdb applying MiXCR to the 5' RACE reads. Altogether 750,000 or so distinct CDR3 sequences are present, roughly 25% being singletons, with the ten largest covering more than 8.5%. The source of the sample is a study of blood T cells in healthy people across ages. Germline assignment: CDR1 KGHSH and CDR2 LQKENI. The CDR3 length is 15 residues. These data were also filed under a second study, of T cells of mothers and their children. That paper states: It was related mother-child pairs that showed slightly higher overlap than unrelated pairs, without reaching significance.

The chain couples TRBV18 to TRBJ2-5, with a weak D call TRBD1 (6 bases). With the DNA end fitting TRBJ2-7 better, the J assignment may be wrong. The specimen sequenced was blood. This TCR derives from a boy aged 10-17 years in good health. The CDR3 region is CASSPRQVSSYEQYF. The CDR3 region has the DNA TGTGCCAGCTCACCCCGACAGGTCTCCTCCTACGAGCAGTACTTC.